This T cell receptor beta chain emerged from a study of T cell responses to AZD1222 COVID-19 vaccine. V shed 5 bases and J shed 3 bases, with 22 bases lying between them. CDR3 length equals 16 residues. Looked up from germline, CDR1 is GTSNPN and CDR2 is SVGIG (reference sequence). Assay used: immunoSEQ multiplex PCR; TCRdb lists only in-frame clones, some missing. The sample yields over 150,000 clones, just over 90% seen once. The source was peripheral blood, collected on day 0 of MenACWY control vaccination. V and J are TRBV30 and TRBJ1-1; the D is unclear. The TCR was taken from an adult in good health. This chain's CDR3 is CAWVGTPAASYTEAFF. The CDR3 DNA sequence: TGTGCCTGGGTGGGCACTCCGGCAGCGTCGTACACTGAAGCTTTCTTT.